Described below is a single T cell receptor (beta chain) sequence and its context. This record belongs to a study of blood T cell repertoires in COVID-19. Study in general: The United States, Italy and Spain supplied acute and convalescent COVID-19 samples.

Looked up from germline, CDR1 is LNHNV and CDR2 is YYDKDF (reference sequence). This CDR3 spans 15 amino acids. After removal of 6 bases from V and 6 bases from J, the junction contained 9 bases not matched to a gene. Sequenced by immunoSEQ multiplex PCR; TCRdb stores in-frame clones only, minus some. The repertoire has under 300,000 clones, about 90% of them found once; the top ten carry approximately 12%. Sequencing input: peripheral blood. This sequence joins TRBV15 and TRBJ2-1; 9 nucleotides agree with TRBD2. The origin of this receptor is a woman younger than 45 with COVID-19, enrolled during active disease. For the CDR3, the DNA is TGTGCCACCAGGGGAATAGCGGGGGCCCGCAATGAGCAGTTCTTC. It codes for CATRGIAGARNEQFF.